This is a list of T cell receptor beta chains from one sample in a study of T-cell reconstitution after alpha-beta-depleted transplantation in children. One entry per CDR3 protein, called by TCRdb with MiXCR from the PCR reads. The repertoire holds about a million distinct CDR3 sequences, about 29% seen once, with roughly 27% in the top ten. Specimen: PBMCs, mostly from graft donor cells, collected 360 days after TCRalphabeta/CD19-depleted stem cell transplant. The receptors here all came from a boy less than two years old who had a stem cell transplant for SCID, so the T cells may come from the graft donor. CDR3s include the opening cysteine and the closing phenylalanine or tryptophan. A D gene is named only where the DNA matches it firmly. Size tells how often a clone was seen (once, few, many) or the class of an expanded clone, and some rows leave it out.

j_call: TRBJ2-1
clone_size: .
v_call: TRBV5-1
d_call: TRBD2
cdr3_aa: CASSWLAGNEQFF
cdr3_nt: TGCGCCAGCAGCTGGCTAGCGGGCAATGAGCAGTTCTTC

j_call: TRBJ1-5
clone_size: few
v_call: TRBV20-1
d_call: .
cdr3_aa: CSARAPRQANQPQHF
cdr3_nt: TGCAGTGCTAGAGCCCCAAGACAGGCCAATCAGCCCCAGCATTTT

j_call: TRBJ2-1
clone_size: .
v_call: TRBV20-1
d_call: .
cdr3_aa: CSASLGRSNEQFF
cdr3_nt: TGCAGTGCTAGCCTAGGAAGGTCCAATGAGCAGTTCTTC

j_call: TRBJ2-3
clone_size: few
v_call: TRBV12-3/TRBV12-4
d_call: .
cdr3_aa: CASSSNRTGSRATDTQYF
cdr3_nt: TGTGCCAGCAGTTCCAATAGAACCGGGAGTAGAGCCACAGATACGCAGTATTTT

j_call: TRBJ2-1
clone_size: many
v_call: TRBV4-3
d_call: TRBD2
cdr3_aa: CASSQDISGVYNEQFF
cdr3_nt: TGCGCCAGCAGCCAAGATATTAGCGGGGTCTACAATGAGCAGTTCTTC

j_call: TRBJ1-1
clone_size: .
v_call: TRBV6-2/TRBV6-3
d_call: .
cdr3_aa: CASDGDGLNTEAFF
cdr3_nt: TGTGCCAGCGATGGGGACGGATTGAACACTGAAGCTTTCTTT

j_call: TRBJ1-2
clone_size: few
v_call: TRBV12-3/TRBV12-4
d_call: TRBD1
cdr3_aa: CASSLTGTGGVDYTF
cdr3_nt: TGTGCCAGCAGTTTAACCGGGACAGGGGGCGTTGACTACACCTTC

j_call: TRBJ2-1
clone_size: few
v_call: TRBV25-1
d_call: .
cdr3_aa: CASSVLDQNEQFF
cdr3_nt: TGTGCCAGCAGTGTATTAGACCAAAATGAGCAGTTCTTC

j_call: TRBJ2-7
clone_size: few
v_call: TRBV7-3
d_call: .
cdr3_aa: CASSSPGSGEQYF
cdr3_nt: TGTGCCAGCAGCTCGCCAGGGTCCGGGGAGCAGTACTTC

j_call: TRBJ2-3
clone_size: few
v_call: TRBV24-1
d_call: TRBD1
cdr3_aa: CATSGGTGTGGTDTQYF
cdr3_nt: TGTGCCACCAGTGGCGGGACCGGGACAGGGGGCACAGATACGCAGTATTTT

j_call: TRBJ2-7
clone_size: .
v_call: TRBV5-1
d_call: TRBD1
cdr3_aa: CASSLAKTGGFYEQYF
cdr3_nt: TGCGCCAGCAGCTTGGCCAAGACAGGGGGATTCTACGAGCAGTACTTC

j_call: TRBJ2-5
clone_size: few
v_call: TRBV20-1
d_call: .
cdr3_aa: CSARVPVGETQYF
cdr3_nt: TGCAGTGCTAGAGTACCAGTCGGCGAGACCCAGTACTTC

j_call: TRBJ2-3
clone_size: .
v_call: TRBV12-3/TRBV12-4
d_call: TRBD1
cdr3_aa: CASSPRRQGWIADTQYF
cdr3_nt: TGTGCCAGCAGTCCCAGGCGACAGGGGTGGATCGCAGATACGCAGTATTTT

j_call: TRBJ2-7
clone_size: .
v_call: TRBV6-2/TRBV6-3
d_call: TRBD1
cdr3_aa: CASSYSTRTGTYEQYF
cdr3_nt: TGTGCCAGCAGTTACTCGACTAGGACAGGGACCTACGAGCAGTACTTC

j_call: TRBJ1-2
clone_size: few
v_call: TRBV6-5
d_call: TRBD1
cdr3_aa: CASYGTGANYGYTF
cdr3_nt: TGTGCCAGTTATGGGACAGGAGCTAACTATGGCTACACCTTC

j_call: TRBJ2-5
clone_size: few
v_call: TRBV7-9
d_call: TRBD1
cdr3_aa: CASSPRDRVRETQYF
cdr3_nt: TGTGCCAGCAGCCCTCGGGACAGGGTGAGGGAGACCCAGTACTTC

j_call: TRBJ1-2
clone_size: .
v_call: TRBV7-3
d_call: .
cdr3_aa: CASSSRASRYGYTF
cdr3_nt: TGTGCCAGCAGCTCGAGGGCCTCACGGTATGGCTACACCTTC

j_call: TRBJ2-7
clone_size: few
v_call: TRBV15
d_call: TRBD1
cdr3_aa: CATSRDAGTGALNSPYEQYF
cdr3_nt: TGTGCCACCAGCAGAGATGCCGGGACAGGGGCCTTAAATTCCCCCTACGAGCAGTACTTC

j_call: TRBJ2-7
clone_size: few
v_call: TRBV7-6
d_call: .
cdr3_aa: CASSLENVFPSSYEQYF
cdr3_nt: TGTGCCAGCAGCTTAGAGAACGTCTTCCCCAGCTCCTACGAGCAGTACTTC

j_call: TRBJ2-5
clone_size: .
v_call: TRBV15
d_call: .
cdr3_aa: CATRYERGGRRETQYF
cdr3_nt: TGTGCCACCAGATACGAGAGGGGGGGCCGGAGAGAGACCCAGTACTTC

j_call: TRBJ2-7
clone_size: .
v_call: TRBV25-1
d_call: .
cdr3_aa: CASSDFASGSEAYEQYF
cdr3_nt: TGTGCCAGCAGTGATTTTGCCTCCGGGTCAGAAGCCTACGAGCAGTACTTC

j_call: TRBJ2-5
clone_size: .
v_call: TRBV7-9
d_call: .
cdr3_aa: CASSLSAGEGTQYF
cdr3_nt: TGTGCCAGCAGCTTATCAGCCGGAGAGGGGACCCAGTACTTC

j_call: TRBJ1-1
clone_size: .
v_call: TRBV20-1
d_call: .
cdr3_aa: CSARHIGVGNTEAFF
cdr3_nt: TGCAGTGCTAGACATATTGGGGTGGGGAACACTGAAGCTTTCTTT

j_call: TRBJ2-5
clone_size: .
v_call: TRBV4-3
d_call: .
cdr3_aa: CASSPGVYQETQYF
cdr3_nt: TGCGCCAGCAGCCCGGGAGTGTACCAAGAGACCCAGTACTTC

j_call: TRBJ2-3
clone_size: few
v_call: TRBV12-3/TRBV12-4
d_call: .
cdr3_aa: CASSPGPGGQYF
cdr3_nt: TGTGCCAGCAGTCCCGGGCCGGGTGGGCAGTATTTT

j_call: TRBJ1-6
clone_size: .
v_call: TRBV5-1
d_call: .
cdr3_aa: CASSSPGPTRTPLHF
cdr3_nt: TGCGCCAGCAGCAGTCCGGGACCCACGAGGACACCCCTCCACTTT

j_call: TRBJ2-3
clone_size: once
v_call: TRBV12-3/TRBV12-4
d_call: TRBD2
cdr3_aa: CASSLEIAGVSSTDTQYF
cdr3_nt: TGTGCCAGCAGCCTCGAAATAGCGGGGGTTTCTAGCACAGATACGCAGTATTTT

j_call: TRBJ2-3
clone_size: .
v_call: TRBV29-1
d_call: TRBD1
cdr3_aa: CSVEDYFTGVFTDTQYF
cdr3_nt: TGCAGCGTTGAAGATTACTTCACAGGGGTATTCACAGATACGCAGTATTTT

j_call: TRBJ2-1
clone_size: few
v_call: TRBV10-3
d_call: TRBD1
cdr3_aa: CAISEDRGEQFF
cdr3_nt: TGTGCCATCAGCGAGGACAGGGGTGAGCAGTTCTTC

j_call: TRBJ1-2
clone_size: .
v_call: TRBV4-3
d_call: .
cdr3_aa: CASSRSRAKRGGYTF
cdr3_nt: TGCGCCAGCAGCCGAAGCCGCGCCAAAAGGGGTGGCTACACCTTC

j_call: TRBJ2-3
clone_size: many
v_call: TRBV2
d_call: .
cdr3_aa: CASSYERDTQYF
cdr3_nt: TGCGCCAGCAGCTATGAGAGGGATACGCAGTATTTT

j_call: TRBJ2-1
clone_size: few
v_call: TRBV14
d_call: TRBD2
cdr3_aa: CASSPGLELYNEQFF
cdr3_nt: TGTGCCAGCAGCCCCGGACTAGAGTTATACAATGAGCAGTTCTTC

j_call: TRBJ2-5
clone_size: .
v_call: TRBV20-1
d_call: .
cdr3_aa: CCAREWASLRLGETQYF
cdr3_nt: TGCTGTGCTAGAGAATGGGCCAGCCTACGTTTGGGGGAGACCCAGTACTTC

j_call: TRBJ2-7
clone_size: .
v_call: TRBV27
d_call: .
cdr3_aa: CASSLSAQQQYEQYF
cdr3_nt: TGTGCCAGCAGTTTATCGGCCCAGCAACAGTACGAGCAGTACTTC

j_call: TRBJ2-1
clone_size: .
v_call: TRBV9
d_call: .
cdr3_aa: CASSVRGGPYNEQFF
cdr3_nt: TGTGCCAGCAGCGTAAGGGGGGGGCCCTACAATGAGCAGTTCTTC

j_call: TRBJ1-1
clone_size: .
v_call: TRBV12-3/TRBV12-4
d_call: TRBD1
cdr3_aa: CASRGTGTKAFF
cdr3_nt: TGTGCCAGCAGGGGGACAGGGACGAAAGCTTTCTTT

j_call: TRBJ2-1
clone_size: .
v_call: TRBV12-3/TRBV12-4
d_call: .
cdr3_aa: CASSRDAKSEQFF
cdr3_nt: TGTGCCAGCAGTCGGGACGCCAAAAGTGAGCAGTTCTTC

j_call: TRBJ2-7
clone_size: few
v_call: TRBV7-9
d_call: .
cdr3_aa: CASSLGVAASAYEQYF
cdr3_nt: TGTGCCAGCAGCCTCGGGGTCGCAGCCTCTGCCTACGAGCAGTACTTC

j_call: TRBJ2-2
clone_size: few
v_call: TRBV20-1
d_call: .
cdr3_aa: CSARQDSGELFF
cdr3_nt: TGCAGTGCTAGGCAGGACTCCGGGGAGCTGTTTTTT

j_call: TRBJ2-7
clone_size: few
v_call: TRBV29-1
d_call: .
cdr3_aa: CSVRGEWAYEQYF
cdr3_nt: TGCAGCGTGAGGGGGGAATGGGCCTACGAGCAGTACTTC

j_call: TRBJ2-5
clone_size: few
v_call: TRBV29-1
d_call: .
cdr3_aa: CSVAPYGGDLQETQYF
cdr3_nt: TGCAGCGTTGCCCCGTATGGAGGGGACCTCCAAGAGACCCAGTACTTC

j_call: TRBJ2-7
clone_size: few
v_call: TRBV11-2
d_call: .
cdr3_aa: CASSLDLAVISYEQYF
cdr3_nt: TGTGCCAGCAGCTTAGATCTGGCAGTGATATCCTACGAGCAGTACTTC

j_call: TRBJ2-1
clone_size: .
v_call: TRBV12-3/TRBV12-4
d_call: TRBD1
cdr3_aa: CASSLQGEPYNEQFF
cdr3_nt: TGTGCCAGCAGTTTACAGGGGGAACCTTACAATGAGCAGTTCTTC

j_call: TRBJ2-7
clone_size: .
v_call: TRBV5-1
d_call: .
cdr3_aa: CASSLIETYEQYF
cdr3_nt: TGCGCCAGCAGCTTGATTGAGACCTACGAGCAGTACTTC

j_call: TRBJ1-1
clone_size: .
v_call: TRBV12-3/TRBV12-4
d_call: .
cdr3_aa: CASLPSGHPNTEAFF
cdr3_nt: TGTGCCAGCCTACCTTCGGGACACCCGAACACTGAAGCTTTCTTT

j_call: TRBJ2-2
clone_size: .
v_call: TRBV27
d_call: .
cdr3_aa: CASSSRSLGELFF
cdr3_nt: TGTGCCAGCAGTTCCCGATCCCTCGGGGAGCTGTTTTTT

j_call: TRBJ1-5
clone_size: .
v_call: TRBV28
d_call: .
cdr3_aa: CASSWGAGGYQPQHF
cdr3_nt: TGTGCCAGCAGTTGGGGGGCTGGTGGGTATCAGCCCCAGCATTTT

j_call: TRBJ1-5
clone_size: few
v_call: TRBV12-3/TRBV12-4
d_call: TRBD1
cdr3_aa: CASSSWDSTNQPQHF
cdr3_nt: TGTGCCAGCAGTTCCTGGGACAGTACCAATCAGCCCCAGCATTTT

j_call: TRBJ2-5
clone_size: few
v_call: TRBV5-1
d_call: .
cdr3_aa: CASSLESGGARETQYF
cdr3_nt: TGCGCCAGCAGCTTGGAATCGGGCGGGGCCCGGGAGACCCAGTACTTC

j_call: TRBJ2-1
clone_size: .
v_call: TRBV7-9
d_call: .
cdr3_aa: CASSLAGAEQFF
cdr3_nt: TGTGCCAGCAGCTTAGCGGGGGCTGAGCAGTTCTTC